This entry concerns a single T cell receptor beta chain. This clone was observed a handful of times. No cognate antigen has been identified for it. There are no base qualities to consult, and no much larger clone falls within one base. The cohort comprised more than 550 healthy bone marrow donors. At the time of sampling, all cohort members were nominally healthy, though unrecorded immune exposures were likely present. The donor tested CMV seronegative and was one of the 352 seronegative cohort members. Every donor gave a peripheral blood sample, and the peripheral blood mononuclear cells from that sample were used for TCR beta sequencing. Genomic DNA was extracted from the blood cell samples with the Qiagen DNeasy Blood Extraction Kit. Receptor libraries were prepared by the immunoSEQ multiplex PCR assay. The multiplex PCR relied on a mix of 60 forward primers for TCR Vbeta segments and 13 reverse primers for TCR Jbeta segments. The CDR3 region of rearranged TCR beta genes was amplified from genomic DNA by a multiplex PCR assay. The amplified TCR beta libraries were sequenced on the Illumina HiSeq System as 87-base-pair reads. Per the source publication's procedure: In a later analysis, some 80 million unique TCR beta chains were counted across the 650 to 700 repertoires, and roughly 10 million of these chains were shared by at least two donors. Raw reads were error-corrected and collapsed into unique sequences by a nearest-neighbor algorithm in which closely related sequences were merged to remove PCR and sequencing errors. To assign V, D and J gene segments, CDR3 sequences were aligned to IMGT reference sequences. Each retained sequence needed at least a six-nucleotide match to both a V gene segment and a J gene segment. Rearrangements were called productive when the CDR3 lacked stop codons and stayed in frame with V and J; all others were non-productive. Following IMGT convention, CDR3 was defined as the stretch from the second conserved V-encoded cysteine to the conserved J-encoded phenylalanine. The earlier analysis of about 590 of the donors excluded sequences that lacked an unambiguous match to a single V gene segment. In an earlier analysis of 587 of the donors, V segments were called functional above 56.7% productive rearrangements and were called segregating when the between-donor standard deviation exceeded 5%. A statistical classification framework was built for diagnosing cytomegalovirus status from the catalog of TCR beta chain sequences. In a later analysis, V and J genes were assigned by comparing TCR nucleotide sequences against IMGT/GENE-DB human TR gene sequences. The TCRdist pipeline was used in a later analysis to assign CDR3 sequences and most-parsimonious VDJ recombination scenarios. A later analysis defined each TCR beta chain by its CDR3 amino acid sequence plus V-gene family, and excluded reads lacking a unique V-gene family. A later analysis removed roughly 590 highly shared, low-generation-probability nucleotide sequences to deal with suspected cross-contamination and a sequencing artifact. A later analysis calculated a clonal expansion index for each public chain from normalized within-repertoire ranks of inferred template counts. A later analysis computed generation probabilities with a VDJ recombination model fitted to out-of-frame rearrangements, and checked the results against IGoR. In a later analysis, TCR-TCR, TCR-HLA and TCR-CMV co-occurrence was scored with hypergeometric tests, and a repertoire-size bias correction was applied to TCR pairs. A later analysis estimated false discovery rates by permuting HLA or CMV assignments 20 times. In a later analysis, co-occurring TCRs were grouped using DBSCAN, and TCRdist sequence similarity was added for clustering within HLA-allele-positive subsets. For co-occurrence clustering, repertoires with fewer than 30,000 or more than 120,000 public chains were excluded, along with four to six repertoires with anomalous nucleotide sharing. TCRdb re-hosts the immuneACCESS table, in-frame sequences only. Its copies lack some clones; in the studies checked, an unresolved V gene accounts for under half of them, and the cause for the rest is not known. That table gives V, J and clone size, and the DNA gave D and trimming. The sample data list roughly 120,000 clones, and over 15% of these were observed just once. Roughly 2% of the sample belongs to the ten largest clones.

This record comes from a study of cytomegalovirus exposure and HLA in healthy donors (dated by TCRdb to about 2017). For the study in its entirety: An earlier analysis of fewer than 750 of the donors reported around 280 Gb of sequence data and approximately 120 million unique TCR beta sequences obtained from 180 million or so T cells. Genome-wide SNP genotypes for about 65% of the 666 donors were used in a later genetic analysis, which treated that subset as a discovery cohort. Typing coverage differed by locus: A, B, C, DRB1 and DQB1 were typed in about 620-640 donors, DQA1 in approximately 520, DPA1 in 600 to 610, and DPB1 in about 450. Among the roughly 400 genotyped donors, around 81% belonged to the genetic ancestry cluster associated with self-reported Caucasian donors. Class I and class II HLA loci were covered by the typing at four-digit resolution. An earlier analysis of some 500 of the donors applied high-throughput TCR beta sequencing to assess whether each TCR beta V gene segment acted as functional or pseudogenic. Donor age, sex, ethnicity and CMV serostatus were compiled together with the repertoire data. About 5 DR-DQ haplotypes were handled as single units for association and clustering, since linkage in the cohort was strong. In addition to the first cohort of around 670 subjects, a separate validation cohort of over 90 different subjects was used. Approximately 310 gigabases of sequencing data and 75 million to 85 million unique TCR sequences made up an early release that covered several hundred HLA-typed donors. Using immunosequencing, the study profiled T cell repertoires from 500 to 800 subjects and related those repertoires to cytomegalovirus serostatus. To predict cytomegalovirus infection status, the study combined high-throughput TCR immunosequencing, statistical association of individual TCRs with disease status, and machine learning. To study patterns of TCR occurrence, a later analysis re-analyzed previously published TCR beta repertoires from 650 to 750 donors and added high-resolution HLA genotyping. Every discovery cohort repertoire had been produced on one sequencing platform. Rather than using new phenotypic data, the later analysis identified candidate immune exposures from TCR beta sequences and from how often those sequences occurred across donors. The study aimed to test whether signatures of past pathogen exposure could be identified by cataloging public T cell receptors. Among about 400 genotyped donors of the cohort, an average of about 220,000 unique TCR beta nucleotide sequences was sequenced per donor, of which about 18% were non-productive. Points the paper makes about the study in general: Roughly uniform sequencing depth across donors was assumed in presence/absence analyses, although this assumption may not hold. Compared with the approximately 600-donor mean, donors in an Asian-associated ancestry cluster had fewer N-insertions in productive TCRs, according to a later genetic analysis. Some IMGT-functional V segments, including TRBV6-2 and TRBV6-3, could not be distinguished by the 87-base-pair reads and were therefore excluded. Most TCR sequences were observed very rarely across donors, whereas some public TCRs were present in many individuals. A further reported finding was that TCR beta sequences accurately predicted the HLA-A and HLA-B alleles for most subjects in the first cohort. In this cohort, only TCR beta chains were sequenced, and detectable features were limited by the absence of alpha or paired-chain data. V-gene and J-gene trimming of TCR beta chains was associated with a missense DCLRE1C variant in a later genetic analysis, and the association was replicated in an independent cohort. When HLA alleles, especially DR and DQ, strongly co-occurred, attributing TCR associations to individual alleles was difficult. A later analysis found that most CMV-associated TCR beta chains appeared HLA-restricted, with HLA associations seemingly driven largely by CMV exposure. A cluster of highly shared sequence variants was judged likely to represent a technical artifact of the sequencing pipeline. Because HLA typing was unavailable for some donors at each locus, only the typed subset was used in association tests. CMV serostatus was the only immune exposure information available for the cohort. A later analysis associated about 18,000 TCR beta sequences with specific HLA alleles at a false discovery rate of 0.05. According to a later analysis, TCR association rates differed among HLA loci, with DRB1 alleles showing the most associated TCRs and HLA-C alleles showing the fewest. Linkage disequilibrium might explain the correlated functional status among segregating V segments, but an unknown experimental factor could not be ruled out. In a later analysis, HLA-associated TCR beta chains were found to be more clonally expanded and to have lower generation probabilities than equally common non-associated chains. An earlier analysis of approximately 530 of the donors showed that most TCR beta V segments appeared in productive rearrangements either about 90% or about 30% of the time, which broadly matched IMGT annotations. Around 16 rarely observed V segments, including chromosome 9 orphons, were excluded from the earlier analysis of several hundred of the donors because counts were too low. According to a later analysis, parvovirus B19, influenza, CMV and Epstein-Barr virus appeared linked to several top co-occurrence clusters. The study listed 164 TCR beta chains as associated with cytomegalovirus. In both the original and validation cohorts, the classifier was reported to diagnose cytomegalovirus status with high specificity and sensitivity. It was suggested by the authors that the approach could potentially be generalized to other disease states and immunological phenotypes. A few of the identified cytomegalovirus-associated TCR beta chains were confirmed in vitro to be specific for cytomegalovirus antigens.

The germline V gene (reference sequence) gives CDR1 as LNHDA and CDR2 as SQIVND. The CDR3 runs 13 amino acids, cysteine and phenylalanine included. Kept here is only the CDR3 DNA, which spans 39 bases and is read in frame from base 1. The germline ends are 9 bases apart after V is trimmed by 5 bases and J by 2 bases. Sequenced: PBMCs. The sequence was collected from a woman younger than 35 in good health and CMV-seronegative. The chain uses TRBV19 and TRBJ1-1; 5 matching bases give a weak D call of TRBD1. DNA sequence: TGTGCCAGTAGTCCGCAGGGTAACACTGAAGCTTTCTTT. Protein translation: CASSPQGNTEAFF.